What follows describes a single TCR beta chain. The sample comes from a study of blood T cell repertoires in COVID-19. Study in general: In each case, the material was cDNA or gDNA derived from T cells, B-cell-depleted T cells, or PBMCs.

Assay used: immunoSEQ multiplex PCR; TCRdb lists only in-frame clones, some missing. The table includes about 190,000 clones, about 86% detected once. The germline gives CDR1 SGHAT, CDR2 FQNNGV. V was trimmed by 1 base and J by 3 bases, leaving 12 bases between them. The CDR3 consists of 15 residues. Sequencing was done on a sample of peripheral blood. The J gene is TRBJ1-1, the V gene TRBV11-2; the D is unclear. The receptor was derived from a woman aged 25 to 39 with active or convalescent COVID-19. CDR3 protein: CASSLVAGWDTEAFF. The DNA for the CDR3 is TGTGCCAGCAGCTTAGTTGCAGGTTGGGACACTGAAGCTTTCTTT. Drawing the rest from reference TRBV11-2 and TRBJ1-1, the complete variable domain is EAGVAQSPRYKIIEKRQSVAFWCNPISGHATLYWYQQILGQGPKLLIQFQNNGVVDDSQLPKDRFSAERLKGVDSTLKIQPAKLEDSAVYLCASSLVAGWDTEAFFGQGTRLTVV.